Below, 28 T cell receptor beta chains from the same sample are listed, as sequenced in a study of shared clonotypes between healthy human individuals. TCRdb's copy holds only in-frame clones and misses some; the assay was immunoSEQ multiplex PCR. In the table there are over 950,000 clones, roughly 77% of which are singletons. Sequenced: memory CD4+ T cells from PBMCs. Subset indicated: CD45RA-negative fraction. These receptors all stem from a man aged 18 to 35 in good health. Some clones in this sample may be carry-over from other donors' samples.

This clone was detected once. One end of the junction does not line up with germline, which may come from a read error. V usage is TRBV15 and J usage is TRBJ2-1, with 12 bases identical to TRBD2. CDR1 and CDR2 (germline): LNHNV, YYDKDF (reference sequence). The CDR3 is made up of 15 amino acids. The CDR3 region is CATTRWTSGINEQFF. CDR3 sequence (DNA): TGTGCCACCACCAGATGGACTAGCGGGATCAATGAGCAGTTCTTC.

The V gene is TRBV5-1, the J gene TRBJ2-5; 11 bases map to TRBD2. The germline gives CDR1 SGHRS, CDR2 YFSETQ. The CDR3 sequence is 14 residues long. The junction had 3 bases not matched to a gene; V was cut back by 5 bases and J by 3 bases. In nucleotides, the CDR3 is TGCGCCAGCAGAGAACTAGCGGGAGAAGAGACCCAGTACTTC. Translated, it gives CASRELAGEETQYF.

This chain links TRBV7-3 with TRBJ1-2; D is perhaps TRBD1 (5 bases). The CDR3 sequence is 15 residues long. V was clipped by 1 base and J by 6 bases, with 15 bases between them. Looked up from germline, CDR1 is SGHTA and CDR2 is FQGTGA. Here the CDR3 reads CASSLSPGAYDGYTF. In DNA form, the CDR3 reads TGTGCCAGCAGCTTAAGTCCCGGGGCGTACGATGGCTACACCTTC.

The chain has TRBV6-1 and TRBJ1-4; D call uncertain. The CDR3 contains 14 residues. Germline values: CDR1 MNHNS, CDR2 SASEGT. The ends were cut back, 3 bases at V and 4 bases at J, with 9 bases in the middle. The CDR3 nucleotides are TGTGCCAGCAGTGAGGGTCGGAGTAATGAAAAACTGTTTTTT. Translation: CASSEGRSNEKLFF.

The rearrangement joins TRBV18 to TRBJ1-4; tentatively, D is TRBD1 (5 bases). Trimming took off 0 bases at V and 0 bases at J, with 11 bases between the two ends. The length of the CDR3 is 17 residues. Germline assignment: CDR1 KGHSH and CDR2 LQKENI. The CDR3 region is CASSPPIGQPTNEKLFF. The CDR3 DNA reads as TGTGCCAGCTCACCACCAATAGGACAACCAACTAATGAAAAACTGTTTTTT. Full variable domain (remainder filled in from reference TRBV18 and TRBJ1-4): NAGVMQNPRHLVRRRGQEARLRCSPMKGHSHVYWYRQLPEEGLKFMVYLQKENIIDESGMPKERFSAEFPKEGPSILRIQQVVRGDSAAYFCASSPPIGQPTNEKLFFGSGTQLSVL.

This clone was detected ten times or more. The rearrangement links TRBV27 to TRBJ2-1; 9 bases fit TRBD1. With V trimmed by 6 bases and J by 8 bases, 14 bases remained unmatched. The CDR3 has 16 amino acids. Germline loops: CDR1 MNHEY, CDR2 SMNVEV (reference sequence). This chain's CDR3 is CASSNYPGQGLHEQFF. The CDR3, as DNA: TGTGCCAGCAGCAACTACCCGGGACAGGGTTTGCATGAGCAGTTCTTC.

CDR3 DNA: TGTGCCAGTACCCCGAACAGGGGTAGCAATCAGCCCCAGCATTTT. Translating gives CASTPNRGSNQPQHF. The chain employs TRBV19 and TRBJ1-5; 7 bases are a match to TRBD1. Per the germline V gene, CDR1 is LNHDA and CDR2 is SQIVND (reference sequence). With V trimmed by 7 bases and J by 0 bases, 6 bases remained unmatched. The CDR3 totals 15 residues.

This chain joins TRBV28 and TRBJ1-2; no clear D gene. Germline V lookup: CDR1 MDHEN, CDR2 SYDVKM. The V end lost 6 bases, the J end lost 5 bases, and 13 bases lay between the germline ends. The CDR3 is made up of 13 amino acids. The CDR3 DNA follows: TGTGCCAGCAGAAAAGGGATCACGTATGGCTACACCTTC. Protein sequence: CASRKGITYGYTF.

V usage is TRBV28 and J usage is TRBJ2-5; TRBD2 might be the D (6 bases). This CDR3 comprises 16 residues. Germline values: CDR1 MDHEN, CDR2 SYDVKM. Trimming took off 6 bases at V and 2 bases at J, with 19 bases between the two ends. The CDR3: CASSPHSGPHQETQYF. For the CDR3, the DNA is TGTGCCAGCAGCCCCCATAGCGGACCTCATCAAGAGACCCAGTACTTC.

The chain joins TRBV30 to TRBJ1-4; 8 bases line up with TRBD1. The CDR3 contains 13 residues. J gave up 7 bases and V 5 bases, and 6 bases lay outside the gene matches. CDR1 is GTSNPN and CDR2 is SVGIG in the germline V gene (reference sequence). The CDR3 loop is CAWQPDRAEKLFF. CDR3 nucleotide sequence: TGTGCCTGGCAACCGGACAGGGCTGAAAAACTGTTTTTT.

This clone showed up just a few times. V usage is TRBV30 and J usage is TRBJ1-1, with D tentatively TRBD1 (6 bases). The V end lost 4 bases, the J end lost 2 bases, and 17 bases lay between the germline ends. CDR1 is GTSNPN and CDR2 is SVGIG in the germline V gene (reference sequence). CDR3 size: 15 residues. The CDR3, as DNA: TGTGCCTGGATGGTCGGACAGTCTTCAAACACTGAAGCTTTCTTT. This sequence encodes CAWMVGQSSNTEAFF.

This chain links TRBV7-8 with TRBJ2-7; TRBD2 agrees at 10 bases. The CDR3 runs 16 residues. V dropped 1 base and J dropped 9; count of bases not matched to a gene: 12. Germline V gives CDR1 SGHVS, CDR2 FQNEAQ. The CDR3 spells CASSLGGSSGSLVQYF. The CDR3 bases are TGTGCCAGCAGCTTAGGAGGGTCTAGCGGGAGTCTTGTGCAGTACTTC. Complete variable domain (other parts from reference TRBV7-8 and TRBJ2-7): GAGVSQSPRYKVAKRGQDVALRCDPISGHVSLFWYQQALGQGPEFLTYFQNEAQLDKSGLPSDRFFAERPEGSVSTLKIQRTQQEDSAVYLCASSLGGSSGSLVQYFGPGTRLTVT.

Comments on this clone: This sample also contains other DNA sequences that code for the same CDR3. The genes are TRBV5-1 and TRBJ2-3, with 12 bases lining up with TRBD2. The CDR3 has 15 amino acids. The V gene end was trimmed by 3 bases and the J gene end by 3 bases; junction bases not matched to a gene: 2. From germline, CDR1 is SGHRS and CDR2 YFSETQ. CDR3 coding DNA: TGCGCCAGCAGCTGGGGACTAGCGGGTACAGATACGCAGTATTTT. This gives the protein CASSWGLAGTDTQYF.

The rearrangement uses TRBV20-1 and TRBJ1-5, with D perhaps matching TRBD1 (5 bases). With 8 bases removed from V and 3 bases from J, the gap between germline ends came to 8 bases. The CDR3 loop spans 11 amino acids. Germline CDR1 reads DFQATT; CDR2 reads SNEGSKA (reference sequence). CDR3 DNA sequence: TGCAGTACGGGACTCAATCAGCCCCAGCATTTT. Amino acid sequence: CSTGLNQPQHF.

The genes are TRBV5-1 and TRBJ1-2; D not certain. The V gene's germline CDR1 is SGHRS and CDR2 YFSETQ. The CDR3 has 13 amino acids. The V gene lost 0 bases and the J gene lost 7 bases, with 10 bases spanning the gap. The CDR3 bases are TGCGCCAGCAGCTTGGAGGGAACCAGTGGCTACACCTTC. This encodes CASSLEGTSGYTF. The full variable domain, in which reference TRBV5-1 and TRBJ1-2 provide the parts outside the CDR3, is KAGVTQTPRYLIKTRGQQVTLSCSPISGHRSVSWYQQTPGQGLQFLFEYFSETQRNKGNFPGRFSGRQFSNSRSEMNVSTLELGDSALYLCASSLEGTSGYTFGSGTRLTVV.

J is TRBJ1-1 and V is TRBV5-1; 7 nucleotides agree with TRBD1. The germline V gene encodes CDR1 SGHRS and CDR2 YFSETQ. V was pared by 4 bases and J by 3 bases, with 6 bases of the junction left unmatched. The CDR3 is 14 amino acids. This CDR3 reads CASSVQGPHTEAFF. CDR3 DNA sequence: TGCGCCAGCAGCGTACAGGGGCCACACACTGAAGCTTTCTTT.

As concerns this clone: This sample includes further DNA sequences coding for the same CDR3. This chain uses TRBV19 with TRBJ1-1; D call uncertain. Trimming removed 7 bases at V and 0 bases at J, with 3 bases between. The CDR3 contains 11 residues. The germline V gene has CDR1 LNHDA and CDR2 SQIVND (reference sequence). This chain's CDR3 is CASIMNTEAFF. DNA for the CDR3: TGTGCCAGTATAATGAACACTGAAGCTTTCTTT.

The chain recombines TRBV10-3 with TRBJ2-5, with 11 bases that match TRBD2. Trimming cost V 4 bases and J 4 bases; bases outside gene matches: 5. The CDR3 is made up of 15 amino acids. Germline V gene data show CDR1 as ENHRY and CDR2 as SYGVKD. The CDR3 is CAISVGLAGGETQYF. The DNA for the CDR3 is TGTGCCATCAGTGTAGGGCTAGCGGGAGGAGAGACCCAGTACTTC.

Details on this clone: A junction boundary mismatches the germline segment, possibly from a read error. This chain joins TRBV28 and TRBJ1-5; D is ambiguous. Germline V gene sequence: CDR1 MDHEN, CDR2 SYDVKM. This CDR3 spans 16 amino acids. As DNA, the CDR3 is TGTGCCAGCAGTCTATGGGGATCTCCGAGCAATCAGCCCCAGCATTTT. It translates to CASSLWGSPSNQPQHF.

The rearrangement uses TRBV28 and TRBJ2-7; D possibly corresponds to TRBD1 (5 bases). V was shortened by 2 bases and J by 3 bases, with 14 bases between the two germline ends. The V gene's germline CDR1 is MDHEN and CDR2 SYDVKM. The CDR3 has 15 amino acids. Here the CDR3 DNA reads TGTGCCAGCAGTTTAAGGGGCAGTGGCCACTACGAGCAGTACTTC. Its translation: CASSLRGSGHYEQYF.

The V gene is TRBV4-3, the J gene TRBJ2-2; D ambiguous. The germline gives CDR1 LGHNA, CDR2 YSLEER. The CDR3 runs 15 residues. Trimming took 0 bases from V and 4 from J, leaving 9 bases between them. The CDR3 spells CASSQELGSTGELFF. The CDR3 bases are TGCGCCAGCAGCCAAGAATTAGGTAGCACCGGGGAGCTGTTTTTT.

CDR3 residues: CASSSGPGQGLPEAFF. The CDR3 DNA reads as TGTGCCAGCAGCTCGGGGCCGGGACAGGGCCTCCCTGAAGCTTTCTTT. The gene calls are TRBV7-9 and TRBJ1-1, with TRBD1 matching 9 bases. The V gene's germline CDR1 is SEHNR and CDR2 FQNEAQ (reference sequence). The CDR3 extends over 16 amino acids. The junction had 12 bases not matched to a gene; V was cut back by 4 bases and J by 6 bases.

To note about this clone: Within the sample, other DNA sequences also encode this same CDR3. This chain uses TRBV2 with TRBJ1-2; D unclear. V was pared by 6 bases and J by 2 bases, with 7 bases between. The germline CDR1 and CDR2 sequences are SNHLY and FYNNEI. This CDR3 has 12 residues. The CDR3 is CASSGGNYGYTF. Written as DNA, the CDR3 is TGTGCCAGCAGCGGAGGGAACTATGGCTACACCTTC.

The gene calls are TRBV7-2 and TRBJ1-5; 8 bases fit TRBD1. The CDR3 runs to 15 residues. The V gene end was trimmed by 3 bases and the J gene end by 7 bases; junction bases not matched to a gene: 8. Germline CDR1 and CDR2: SGHTA and FQGNSA. CDR3 amino acids: CASSFDRGYGQPQHF. CDR3 sequence (DNA): TGTGCCAGCAGCTTCGACAGGGGTTACGGACAGCCCCAGCATTTT.

The chain recombines TRBV5-8 with TRBJ1-5; D perhaps matches TRBD1 (6 bases). The CDR3 covers 16 residues. Trimming left V 0 bases short and J 2 bases short, with 12 bases between. Looked up from germline, CDR1 is SGHTS and CDR2 is YDEGEE. The chain's CDR3 is CASSLARGVGNQPQHF. For the CDR3, the DNA is TGTGCCAGCAGCTTGGCCAGGGGCGTTGGCAATCAGCCCCAGCATTTT.

Regarding this clone: Other DNA sequences of this sample code for an identical CDR3. CDR3 protein: CASSLPSGSGNEQFF. In DNA, the CDR3 is TGCGCCAGCAGCTTGCCCAGCGGGAGTGGTAATGAGCAGTTCTTC. V is TRBV5-1 and J is TRBJ2-1, with 8 bases aligning to TRBD2. CDR1 SGHRS and CDR2 YFSETQ come from the germline V gene. This CDR3 comprises 15 residues. V lost 1 base to trimming and J lost 7 bases; unmatched junction nucleotides: 7.

V usage is TRBV5-4 and J usage is TRBJ2-7, with unresolved D. The V end lost 1 base, the J end lost 3 bases, and 5 bases lay between the germline ends. Germline V gene lookup returns CDR1 SGHNT and CDR2 YYREEE (reference sequence). The CDR3 is 12 residues long. The CDR3 here is CASSLNHYEQYF. DNA of the CDR3: TGTGCCAGCAGCTTGAATCACTACGAGCAGTACTTC.

In this sample, this clone turned up a few times. The chain links TRBV6-1 to TRBJ1-1; 9 bases align to TRBD1. Germline V gene sequence: CDR1 MNHNS, CDR2 SASEGT. The CDR3 length is 15 residues. V lost 6 bases, J lost 2 bases, and 7 bases stayed unmatched. DNA of the CDR3: TGTGCCAGCAGCGCCCCGGGACAGGGCAACACTGAAGCTTTCTTT. It encodes CASSAPGQGNTEAFF.